A single sample is the source of the 17 T cell receptor beta chains below, sequenced in a study of PD-L1 blockade in urothelial cancer. The data were produced by immunoSEQ multiplex PCR, yet TCRdb's version contains in-frame clones alone and is incomplete. Among about 51,000 clones listed, 70% to 90% were seen once. The specimen comprised PBMCs, sampled around atezolizumab (anti-PD-L1) treatment. Receptors originate from a man in his sixties with urothelial cancer.

V is TRBV5-1 and J is TRBJ2-7; D ambiguous. The length of the CDR3 is 16 residues. Trimming took off 2 bases at V and 0 bases at J, with 15 bases between the two ends. Germline CDR1 reads SGHRS; CDR2 reads YFSETQ. CDR3 bases: TGCGCCAGCAGCTTCCGTCCAGTCCAAAGCTCCTACGAGCAGTACTTC. Translation: CASSFRPVQSSYEQYF. The entire variable domain, with the rest obtained from reference TRBV5-1 and TRBJ2-7, is as follows: KAGVTQTPRYLIKTRGQQVTLSCSPISGHRSVSWYQQTPGQGLQFLFEYFSETQRNKGNFPGRFSGRQFSNSRSEMNVSTLELGDSALYLCASSFRPVQSSYEQYFGPGTRLTVT.

The V call is TRBV18, the J call TRBJ2-2, with D possibly matching TRBD2 (5 bases). V was shortened by 1 base and J by 5 bases, with 11 bases between the two germline ends. The CDR3 runs to 15 residues. Germline CDR1 KGHSH, CDR2 LQKENI. CDR3 DNA: TGTGCCAGCTCACCACTCAGTCGGGGAACCGGGGAGCTGTTTTTT. Protein sequence: CASSPLSRGTGELFF.

The chain links TRBV28 to TRBJ2-7, with a tentative D call TRBD2 (5 bases). The CDR3 totals 14 residues. Between the trimmed V and J ends, which lost 0 bases and 5 bases, there was a span of 11 bases. Germline V gene lookup returns CDR1 MDHEN and CDR2 SYDVKM. CDR3 bases: TGTGCCAGCAGTTTATGGCGAGGGAGTGACGAGCAGTACTTC. It codes for CASSLWRGSDEQYF.

This clone appeared many times. The chain carries TRBV6-5 and TRBJ1-4, with D uncertain. This CDR3 spans 14 amino acids. In germline, CDR1 is MNHEY, CDR2 SVGAGI. Trimming stripped 5 bases from V and 11 bases from J, with 18 bases between. CDR3 nucleotides: TGTGCCAGCAGTCCCCAAGGCGTAATGAGGAAACTGTTTTTT. Translation gives CASSPQGVMRKLFF.

This sequence joins TRBV27 and TRBJ2-1, with D possibly TRBD2 on 6 matching bases. The CDR3 has 13 residues. Looked up from germline, CDR1 is MNHEY and CDR2 is SMNVEV (reference sequence). Trimming stripped 5 bases from V and 7 bases from J, with 12 bases between. In DNA, the CDR3 is TGTGCCAGCAGTGATGGGGGGATTAATGAGCAGTTCTTC. This sequence encodes CASSDGGINEQFF.

This rearrangement joins TRBV30 to TRBJ2-7; 9 bases line up with TRBD1. The CDR3 spans 12 residues. The germline gives CDR1 GTSNPN, CDR2 SVGIG (reference sequence). The DNA of the CDR3 is TGTGCGAGTACAGGGGGCGTATACGAGCAGTACTTC. It yields the protein CASTGGVYEQYF.

The J gene is TRBJ1-5, the V gene TRBV18, with 12 bases lining up with TRBD1. Germline CDR1 is KGHSH and CDR2 is LQKENI. After removal of 3 bases from V and 3 bases from J, the junction contained 12 bases not matched to a gene. This CDR3 contains 19 residues. The CDR3 spells CASSPTGTGGAGINQPQHF. CDR3 in DNA: TGTGCCAGCTCACCCACCGGGACAGGGGGCGCCGGGATCAATCAGCCCCAGCATTTT.

The J gene is TRBJ1-2, the V gene TRBV6-1, with D uncertain. There are 15 residues in the CDR3. The V end lost 3 bases, the J end lost 5 bases, and 16 bases lay between the germline ends. Per the germline V gene, CDR1 is MNHNS and CDR2 is SASEGT. This CDR3 reads CASSEEAGFTYGYTF. The CDR3 region has the DNA TGTGCCAGCAGTGAGGAGGCAGGCTTCACTTATGGCTACACCTTC.

The chain carries TRBV5-1 and TRBJ2-3; 9 bases agree with TRBD1. Germline V gives CDR1 SGHRS, CDR2 YFSETQ. The CDR3 runs to 16 residues. Trimming removed 0 bases from V and 4 bases from J; junction bases left unmatched: 6. The CDR3 nucleotides read TGCGCCAGCAGCTTGGGGGGACAGGGAGTCCCAGATACGCAGTATTTT. Its protein is CASSLGGQGVPDTQYF.

This chain uses TRBV28 with TRBJ2-1; 7 nucleotides agree with TRBD2. The CDR3 is 16 residues long. The J segment lost 0 bases and the V segment lost 8 bases, leaving 10 bases of the junction unmatched. Germline lookup yields CDR1 MDHEN and CDR2 SYDVKM. The CDR3: CASLERGGSSYNEQFF. The CDR3 bases are TGTGCCAGCTTGGAGCGGGGAGGGAGCTCCTACAATGAGCAGTTCTTC.

V is TRBV5-8 and J is TRBJ2-5; TRBD2 matches at 7 bases. Germline V lookup: CDR1 SGHTS, CDR2 YDEGEE. This CDR3 has 17 amino acids. V lost 3 bases, J lost 1 base, and 12 bases stayed unmatched. CDR3 protein: CASSSGSSGGTQETQYF. The CDR3 DNA follows: TGTGCCAGCAGCTCCGGCTCTTCGGGAGGAACCCAAGAGACCCAGTACTTC.

J is TRBJ2-5 and V is TRBV9, with 14 nucleotides matching TRBD2. CDR1 and CDR2 (germline): SGDLS, YYNGEE. The junction had 14 bases not matched to a gene; V was cut back by 3 bases and J by 4 bases. The CDR3 totals 19 residues. The CDR3 spells CASSAPEGTSGSGAETQYF. The DNA for the CDR3 is TGTGCCAGCAGCGCCCCGGAAGGGACTAGCGGGAGTGGTGCAGAGACCCAGTACTTC.

This clone appeared a few times. This sequence joins TRBV30 and TRBJ1-3; TRBD1 aligns across 8 bases. With 1 base clipped from V and 4 bases from J, the junction kept 3 bases outside the gene matches. The CDR3 covers 14 residues. Germline-derived CDR1 and CDR2 are GTSNPN and SVGIG (reference sequence). The CDR3 sequence is CAWSGDRGGNTIYF. CDR3 in DNA: TGTGCCTGGAGTGGAGACAGGGGCGGAAACACCATATATTTT.

V and J are TRBV7-9 and TRBJ2-2; D uncertain. The CDR3 extends over 15 amino acids. V was trimmed by 3 bases and J by 6 bases, leaving 14 bases between them. Germline CDR1 SEHNR, CDR2 FQNEAQ (reference sequence). Written as DNA, the CDR3 is TGTGCCAGCAGCTTTTCAGGCCAAACCGCCGGGGAGCTGTTTTTT. Translation: CASSFSGQTAGELFF.

The chain has TRBV11-2 and TRBJ2-7, with TRBD1 matching 10 bases. The junction had 4 bases not matched to a gene; V was cut back by 1 base and J by 1 base. The germline CDR1 and CDR2 sequences are SGHAT and FQNNGV. The CDR3 is made up of 16 amino acids. Written as DNA, the CDR3 is TGTGCCAGCAGCTTAGCTGGGACAGGGGCTTCCTACGAGCAGTACTTC. Residues: CASSLAGTGASYEQYF.

This clone was counted only a few times. This chain joins TRBV27 and TRBJ1-5, with TRBD1 matching over 7 bases. V lost 6 bases, J lost 7 bases, and 12 bases stayed unmatched. CDR1 and CDR2 (germline): MNHEY, SMNVEV (reference sequence). The CDR3 has 15 residues. CDR3 region: CASSTGDPPGQPQHF. The DNA of the CDR3 is TGTGCCAGCAGCACAGGGGACCCTCCAGGGCAGCCCCAGCATTTT.

The rearrangement joins TRBV7-9 to TRBJ2-1; possibly TRBD2 for D (6 bases). The germline V gene has CDR1 SEHNR and CDR2 FQNEAQ (reference sequence). The V and J ends lost 2 bases and 9 bases respectively, with 14 bases between them. The CDR3 contains 14 residues. The CDR3 here is CASSLLAGLGEQFF. CDR3 in DNA: TGTGCCAGCAGCTTACTCGCGGGGTTGGGTGAGCAGTTCTTC.